A selection of T cell receptor beta chains follows, all from one sample in a study of post-analysis software for immune sequencing data. A single record per CDR3 protein comes from TCRdb applying MiXCR to the PCR reads. The sample lists hundreds of thousands of distinct CDR3 sequences, 40% to 55% occurring once. Source material: blood. The receptor set was obtained from a girl aged 5-17 years with multiple sclerosis. Both conserved end residues are part of each CDR3. A D gene is named only where the DNA matches it firmly. The listing skips clone size in some rows; elsewhere it reads once, few, many or a size class.

>.|few|TRBJ2-1|TRBV24-1
CATSDLYRHGNEQFF
TGTGCCACCAGTGATTTATACCGGCACGGCAATGAGCAGTTCTTC
>TRBD2|.|TRBJ2-5|TRBV5-1
CASSLVQRGGQETQYF
TGCGCCAGCAGCTTGGTCCAGCGGGGGGGACAAGAGACCCAGTACTTC
>TRBD1|.|TRBJ2-3|TRBV5-1
CASSAGVRGQGTDTQYF
TGCGCCAGCAGCGCCGGTGTTAGGGGGCAAGGTACAGATACGCAGTATTTT
>TRBD2|.|TRBJ2-1|TRBV19
CASSISSGRHNEQFF
TGTGCCAGTAGTATATCTAGCGGGAGGCACAATGAGCAGTTCTTC
>.|few|TRBJ2-3|TRBV27
CASSLTGPSTDTQYF
TGTGCCAGCAGTTTAACGGGGCCCAGCACAGATACGCAGTATTTT
>.|.|TRBJ2-2|TRBV12-3/TRBV12-4
CASSFTRTGELFF
TGTGCCAGCAGTTTCACAAGGACCGGGGAGCTGTTTTTT
>.|.|TRBJ2-7|TRBV2
CASSEGTLSGYEQYF
TGTGCCAGCAGTGAGGGGACACTGAGCGGCTACGAGCAGTACTTC
>TRBD1|.|TRBJ2-3|TRBV7-9
CASSPPRDRVTDTQYF
TGTGCCAGTAGCCCTCCTCGGGACAGGGTCACAGATACGCAGTATTTT
>.|.|TRBJ1-1|TRBV20-1
CSARDLDTEAFF
TGCAGTGCTAGAGATTTGGACACTGAAGCTTTCTTT
>.|.|TRBJ2-5|TRBV20-1
CSARRDLEQETQYF
TGCAGTGCTAGAAGGGACTTGGAGCAAGAGACCCAGTACTTC
>TRBD1|many|TRBJ2-3|TRBV7-9
CASIEGQGLSTDTQYF
TGTGCCAGCATAGAAGGACAGGGCCTAAGCACAGATACGCAGTATTTT
>.|few|TRBJ2-5|TRBV28
CASSLLVDQETQYF
TGTGCCAGCAGTTTATTGGTGGATCAAGAGACCCAGTACTTC
>TRBD2|.|TRBJ2-5|TRBV27
CASSLRAGVQETQYF
TGTGCCAGCAGTTTACGAGCGGGGGTCCAAGAGACCCAGTACTTC
>.|.|TRBJ2-7|TRBV5-8
CASSWHGSYEQYF
TGTGCCAGCAGCTGGCACGGCTCCTACGAGCAGTACTTC
>.|few|TRBJ1-2|TRBV7-9
CASSRGTDLHYGYTF
TGTGCCAGCAGCCGGGGCACCGATTTACACTATGGCTACACCTTC
>TRBD2|.|TRBJ2-3|TRBV7-8
CASSGPGLAGGPADTQYF
TGTGCCAGCAGCGGACCGGGACTAGCGGGAGGGCCCGCAGATACGCAGTATTTT
>.|few|TRBJ2-7|TRBV6-5
CASSYVQGRFYEQYF
TGTGCCAGCAGTTACGTACAGGGCCGCTTCTACGAGCAGTACTTC
>TRBD1|few|TRBJ1-2|TRBV27
CASSYRHRGHGYTF
TGTGCCAGCAGTTACCGTCACAGGGGGCATGGCTACACCTTC
>TRBD1|.|TRBJ2-3|TRBV18
CASSPDRARTDTQYF
TGTGCCAGCTCACCGGACAGGGCCCGCACAGATACGCAGTATTTT
>TRBD2|.|TRBJ2-1|TRBV20-1
CSARDPGGSGQTLSSYNEQFF
TGCAGTGCTAGAGACCCGGGGGGAAGCGGGCAAACTCTTAGCTCCTACAATGAGCAGTTCTTC
>.|few|TRBJ2-1|TRBV3-1
CASSPYYNEQFF
TGTGCCAGCAGCCCATATTACAATGAGCAGTTCTTC
>.|.|TRBJ2-1|TRBV20-1
CSLPGYNEQFF
TGCAGCCTACCGGGGTACAATGAGCAGTTCTTC
>.|.|TRBJ1-1|TRBV12-3/TRBV12-4
CASSPTANTEAFF
TGTGCCAGCAGTCCGACGGCGAACACTGAAGCTTTCTTT
>TRBD2|.|TRBJ2-7|TRBV20-1
CSASSGSRSYEQYF
TGCAGTGCTAGCAGCGGGAGCCGCTCCTACGAGCAGTACTTC
>.|.|TRBJ2-5|TRBV20-1
CSAREGTTQYF
TGCAGTGCTAGAGAGGGGACAACCCAGTACTTC
>TRBD1|.|TRBJ2-1|TRBV4-1
CASSHPGQGDQYNERFF
TGCGCCAGCAGCCATCCTGGACAGGGGGATCAATACAATGAGCGGTTCTTC
>.|few|TRBJ2-7|TRBV2
CASSDNGAPYEQYF
TGTGCCAGCAGTGACAACGGGGCCCCCTACGAGCAGTACTTC
>TRBD2|once|TRBJ2-2|TRBV4-3
CASSRAGVKAGELFF
TGCGCCAGCAGCCGAGCGGGAGTGAAGGCCGGGGAGCTGTTTTTT
>TRBD1|few|TRBJ1-2|TRBV28
CASSDRGPNYGYTF
TGTGCCAGCAGTGACAGGGGACCTAACTATGGCTACACCTTC
>.|.|TRBJ1-5|TRBV20-1
CSAIQDSYNQPQHF
TGCAGTGCTATTCAGGACAGTTATAATCAGCCCCAGCATTTT
>.|few|TRBJ2-3|TRBV20-1
CSVLDTFTQYF
TGCAGTGTTTTGGACACCTTTACGCAGTATTTT
>.|.|TRBJ1-1|TRBV2
CASTAGLLNTEAFF
TGTGCCAGCACCGCGGGACTCTTGAACACTGAAGCTTTCTTT
>.|few|TRBJ2-7|TRBV20-1
CSARSGARGVYEQYF
TGCAGTGCTAGGTCCGGGGCCCGGGGCGTATACGAGCAGTACTTC